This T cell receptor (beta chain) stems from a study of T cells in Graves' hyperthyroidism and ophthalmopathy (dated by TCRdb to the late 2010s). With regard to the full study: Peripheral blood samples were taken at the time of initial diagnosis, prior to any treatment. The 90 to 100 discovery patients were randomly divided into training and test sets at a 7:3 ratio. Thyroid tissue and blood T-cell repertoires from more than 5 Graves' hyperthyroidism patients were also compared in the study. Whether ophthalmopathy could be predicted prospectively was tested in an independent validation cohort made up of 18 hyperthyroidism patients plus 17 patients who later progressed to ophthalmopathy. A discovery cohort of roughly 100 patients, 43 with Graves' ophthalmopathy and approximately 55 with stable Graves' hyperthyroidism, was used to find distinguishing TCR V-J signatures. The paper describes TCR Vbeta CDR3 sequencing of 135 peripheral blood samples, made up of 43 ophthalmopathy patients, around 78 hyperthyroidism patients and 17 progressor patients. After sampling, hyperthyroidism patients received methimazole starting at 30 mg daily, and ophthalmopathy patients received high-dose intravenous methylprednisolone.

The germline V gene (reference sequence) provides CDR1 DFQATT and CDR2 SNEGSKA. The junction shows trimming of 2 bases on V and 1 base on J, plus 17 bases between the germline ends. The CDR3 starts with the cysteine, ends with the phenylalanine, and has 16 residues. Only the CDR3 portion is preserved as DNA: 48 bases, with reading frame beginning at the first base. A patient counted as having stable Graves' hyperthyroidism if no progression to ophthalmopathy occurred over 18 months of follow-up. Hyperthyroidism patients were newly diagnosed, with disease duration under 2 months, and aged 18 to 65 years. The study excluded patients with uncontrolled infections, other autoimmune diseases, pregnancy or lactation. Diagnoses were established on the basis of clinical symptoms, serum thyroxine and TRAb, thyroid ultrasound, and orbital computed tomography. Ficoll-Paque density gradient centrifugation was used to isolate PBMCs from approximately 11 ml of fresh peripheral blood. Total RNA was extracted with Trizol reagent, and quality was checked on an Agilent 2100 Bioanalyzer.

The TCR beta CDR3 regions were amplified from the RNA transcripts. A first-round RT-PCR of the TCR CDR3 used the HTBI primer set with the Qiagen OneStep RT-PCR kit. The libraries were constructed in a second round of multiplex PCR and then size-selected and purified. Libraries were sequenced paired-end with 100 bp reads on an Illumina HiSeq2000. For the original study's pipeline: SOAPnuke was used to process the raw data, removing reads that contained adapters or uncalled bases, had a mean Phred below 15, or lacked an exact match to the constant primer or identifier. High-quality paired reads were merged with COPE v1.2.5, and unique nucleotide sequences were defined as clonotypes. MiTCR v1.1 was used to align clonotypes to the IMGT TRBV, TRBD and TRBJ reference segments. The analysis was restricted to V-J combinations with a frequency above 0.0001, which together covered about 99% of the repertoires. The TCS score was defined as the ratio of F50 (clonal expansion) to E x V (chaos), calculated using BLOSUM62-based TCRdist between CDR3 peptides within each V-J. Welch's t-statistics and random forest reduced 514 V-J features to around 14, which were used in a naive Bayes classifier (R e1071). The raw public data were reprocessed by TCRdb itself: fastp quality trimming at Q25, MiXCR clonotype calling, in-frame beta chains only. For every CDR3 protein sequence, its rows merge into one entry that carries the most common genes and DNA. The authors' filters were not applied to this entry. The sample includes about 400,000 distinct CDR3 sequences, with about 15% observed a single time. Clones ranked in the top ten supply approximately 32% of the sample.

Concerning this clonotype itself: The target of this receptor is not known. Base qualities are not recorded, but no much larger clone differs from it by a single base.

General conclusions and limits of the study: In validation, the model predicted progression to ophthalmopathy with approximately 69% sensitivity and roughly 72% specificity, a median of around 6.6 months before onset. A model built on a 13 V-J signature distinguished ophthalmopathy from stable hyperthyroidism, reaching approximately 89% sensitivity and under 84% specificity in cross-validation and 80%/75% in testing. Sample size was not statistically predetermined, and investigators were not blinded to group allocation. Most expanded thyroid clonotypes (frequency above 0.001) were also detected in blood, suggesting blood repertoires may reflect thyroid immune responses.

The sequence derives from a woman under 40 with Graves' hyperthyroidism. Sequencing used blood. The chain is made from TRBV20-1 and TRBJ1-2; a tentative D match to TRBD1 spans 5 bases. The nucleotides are TGCAGTGCTAGATCGCCAGGGATGGTAAATAACTATGGCTACACCTTC. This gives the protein CSARSPGMVNNYGYTF.